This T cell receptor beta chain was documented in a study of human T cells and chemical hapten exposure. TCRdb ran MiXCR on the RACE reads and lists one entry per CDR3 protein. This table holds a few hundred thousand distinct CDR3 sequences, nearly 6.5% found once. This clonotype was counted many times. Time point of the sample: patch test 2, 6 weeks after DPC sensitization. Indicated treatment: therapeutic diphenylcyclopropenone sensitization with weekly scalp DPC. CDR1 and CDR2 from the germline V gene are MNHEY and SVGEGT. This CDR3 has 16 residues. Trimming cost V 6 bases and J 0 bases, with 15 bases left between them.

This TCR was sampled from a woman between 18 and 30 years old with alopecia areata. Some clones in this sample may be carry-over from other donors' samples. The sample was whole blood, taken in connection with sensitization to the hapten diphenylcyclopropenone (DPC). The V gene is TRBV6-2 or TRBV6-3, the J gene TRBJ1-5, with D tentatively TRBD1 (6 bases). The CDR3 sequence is CASSPLTGYSNQPQHF. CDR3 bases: TGTGCCAGCAGCCCACTCACAGGGTATAGCAATCAGCCCCAGCATTTT.